This T cell receptor beta chain comes out of a study of T cells in Graves' hyperthyroidism and ophthalmopathy. Study overall: Pretreatment peripheral blood was obtained at initial diagnosis.

J lost 7 bases, V lost 3 bases, and 5 bases had no gene match. This CDR3 is built from 14 residues. Germline V gene lookup returns CDR1 SGDLS and CDR2 YYNGEE. Extraction of PBMCs used approximately 10 ml of fresh peripheral blood. Researchers took RNA transcripts and amplified the TCR beta CDR3 regions from them. The HTBI primer set served for first-round RT-PCR of the TCR CDR3. From the multiplex PCR reads, TCRdb called clonotypes with MiXCR, one entry per CDR3 protein. The sample carries nearly 250,000 distinct CDR3 sequences, 15% to 20% recorded once. Study-level findings and limits: For ophthalmopathy, model prediction preceded onset by a median about 6 months. Most thyroid clonotypes expanded above 0.001 appeared in blood too.

This clonotype appeared many times. Antigen: not known. J is TRBJ1-4 and V is TRBV9; the match to TRBD1 covers 8 bases. Sequenced sample: blood. The sequence was collected from a young woman with Graves' ophthalmopathy. The CDR3 here is CASSDGQGGEKLFF. In DNA, the CDR3 is TGTGCCAGCAGCGACGGACAGGGTGGTGAAAAACTGTTTTTT.